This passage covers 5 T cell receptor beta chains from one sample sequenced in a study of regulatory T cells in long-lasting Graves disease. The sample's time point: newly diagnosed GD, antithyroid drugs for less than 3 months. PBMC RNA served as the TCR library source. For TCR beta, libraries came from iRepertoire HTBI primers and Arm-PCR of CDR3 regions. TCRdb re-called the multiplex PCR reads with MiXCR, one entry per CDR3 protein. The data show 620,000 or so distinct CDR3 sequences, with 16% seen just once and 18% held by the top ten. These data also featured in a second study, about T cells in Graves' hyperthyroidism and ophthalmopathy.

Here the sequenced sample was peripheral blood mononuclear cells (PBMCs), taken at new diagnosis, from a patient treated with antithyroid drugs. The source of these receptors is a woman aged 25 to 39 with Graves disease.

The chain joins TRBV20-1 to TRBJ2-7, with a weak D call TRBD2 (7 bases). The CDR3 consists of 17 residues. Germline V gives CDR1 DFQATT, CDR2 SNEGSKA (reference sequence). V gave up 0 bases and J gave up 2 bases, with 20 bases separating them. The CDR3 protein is CSARDWGGLAPTYEQYF. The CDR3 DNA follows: TGCAGTGCTAGAGATTGGGGGGGGCTAGCGCCGACCTACGAGCAGTACTTC.

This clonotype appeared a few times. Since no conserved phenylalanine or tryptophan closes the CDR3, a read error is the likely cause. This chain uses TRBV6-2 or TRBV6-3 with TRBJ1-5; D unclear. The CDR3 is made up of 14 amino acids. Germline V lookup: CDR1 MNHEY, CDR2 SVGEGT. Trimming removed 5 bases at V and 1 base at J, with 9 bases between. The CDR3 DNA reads TGTGCCAGCAGTGAGTGGAGAAGCAATCAGCCCCAGCATTCT. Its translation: CASSEWRSNQPQHS.

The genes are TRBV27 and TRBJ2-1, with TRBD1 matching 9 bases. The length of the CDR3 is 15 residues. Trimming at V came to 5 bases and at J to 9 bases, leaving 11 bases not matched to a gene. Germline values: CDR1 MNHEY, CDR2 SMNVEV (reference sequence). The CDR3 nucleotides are TGTGCCAGCAGTATCACAGGGGGCTTGTCGGGTGAGCAGTTCTTC. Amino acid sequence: CASSITGGLSGEQFF.

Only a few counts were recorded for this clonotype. CDR3 nucleotide sequence: TGTGCCAGCAGCCCGAGGAGACTTTACATCTACAATGAGCAGTTCTTC. It codes for CASSPRRLYIYNEQFF. The rearrangement uses TRBV9 and TRBJ2-1; D is ambiguous. The V gene lost 4 bases and the J gene lost 3 bases, with 17 bases spanning the gap. CDR1 is SGDLS and CDR2 is YYNGEE in the germline V gene. This CDR3 has 16 amino acids.

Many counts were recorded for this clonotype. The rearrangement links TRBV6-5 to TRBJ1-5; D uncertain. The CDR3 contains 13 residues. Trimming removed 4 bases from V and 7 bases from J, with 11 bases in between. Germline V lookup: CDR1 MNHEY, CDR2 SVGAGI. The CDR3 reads CASSSPQIQPQHF. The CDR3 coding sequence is TGTGCCAGCAGTTCTCCCCAGATCCAGCCCCAGCATTTT.